A selection of T cell receptor beta chains follows, all from one sample in a study of lymphopenia after photon versus proton radiotherapy. Data came from immunoSEQ multiplex PCR; TCRdb stores just in-frame clones and leaves some out. The sample holds more than 25,000 clones, roughly 87% seen once. The source material was peripheral blood, sampled from a patient treated with proton-based radiotherapy. The receptors were gathered from a woman aged 60 to 75 with cholangiocarcinoma. Some clones in this sample may be carry-over from other donors' samples. The CDR3 runs from the conserved cysteine through the conserved F or W. The D gene is left open where the match is weak. For some rows the clone size is stated as once, few or many, or as a class when expanded; others skip it.

few	TRBD1	TRBV7-2	TRBJ1-1	CASSLVFAGGAEAFF	TGTGCCAGCAGCTTAGTATTTGCAGGGGGGGCTGAAGCTTTCTTT
NA	TRBD1	TRBV7-6	TRBJ1-2	CASSPGTGGAGYGYTF	TGTGCCAGCAGCCCGGGGACAGGGGGCGCTGGCTATGGCTACACCTTC
NA	NA	TRBV6-1	TRBJ1-5	CASSEGGGYSTQPQHF	TGTGCCAGCAGTGAAGGTGGCGGGTATAGCACGCAGCCCCAGCATTTT
NA	NA	TRBV27	TRBJ1-1	CASSFLAAQNTEAFF	TGTGCCAGCAGTTTCTTGGCAGCCCAGAACACTGAAGCTTTCTTT
NA	TRBD2	TRBV4-1	TRBJ2-1	CASSPLGLSYNEQFF	TGCGCCAGCAGTCCCTTGGGACTATCCTACAATGAGCAGTTCTTC
NA	TRBD2	TRBV30	TRBJ2-1	CAWRVEIKAGSYNEQFF	TGTGCCTGGAGGGTCGAGATTAAAGCGGGATCTTACAATGAGCAGTTCTTC
NA	NA	TRBV7-2	TRBJ2-5	CASSGGAGETQYF	TGTGCCAGCAGTGGAGGGGCGGGAGAGACCCAGTACTTC
few	TRBD2	TRBV5-4	TRBJ2-6	CASSSGLAGSSGANVLTF	TGTGCCAGCAGCTCGGGACTAGCGGGGTCCTCTGGGGCCAACGTCCTGACTTTC
NA	NA	TRBV19	TRBJ2-7	CASSLQGTISYEQYF	TGTGCCAGTAGTCTACAGGGTACCATCTCCTACGAGCAGTACTTC
NA	NA	TRBV6-5	TRBJ2-7	CASRRGGSYEQYF	TGTGCCAGCAGACGAGGAGGGAGCTACGAGCAGTACTTC
NA	NA	TRBV7-2	TRBJ2-7	CASSFAEGFYEQYF	TGTGCCAGCAGCTTCGCCGAGGGTTTCTACGAGCAGTACTTC
NA	TRBD1	TRBV7-8	TRBJ1-4	CASSHSLPGQGKVDEKLFF	TGTGCCAGCAGCCACAGCTTACCGGGACAGGGGAAGGTTGATGAAAAACTGTTTTTT
NA	NA	TRBV29-1	TRBJ1-1	CSVSGNTEAFF	TGCAGCGTTAGCGGGAACACTGAAGCTTTCTTT
NA	NA	TRBV5-4	TRBJ1-2	CASSLTTPGYGYTF	TGTGCCAGCAGCTTGACCACCCCAGGTTATGGCTACACCTTC
NA	NA	TRBV9	TRBJ2-2	CASSVRSGTQKVNTGELFF	TGTGCTAGCAGCGTTCGCTCCGGGACACAGAAAGTGAACACCGGGGAGCTGTTTTTT
NA	TRBD2	TRBV27	TRBJ2-1	CASSRSIRWGLAGIYNEQFF	TGTGCCAGCAGTCGGTCGATCCGGTGGGGACTAGCGGGAATATACAATGAGCAGTTCTTC